Listed here are 25 T cell receptor beta chains from one sample, sequenced in a study of beta chain features in type 1 diabetes (dated 2018 in TCRdb). Their antigen targets remain unknown. The receptor library was made with the immunoSEQ multiplex PCR assay. The entire isolated RNA was reverse transcribed using the High Capacity cDNA Reverse Transcription Kit, and thus expressed TCRB transcripts were sequenced. TCRdb re-hosts the immuneACCESS table, in-frame sequences only. Its copies lack some clones; in the studies checked, an unresolved V gene accounts for under half of them, and the cause for the rest is not known. Recorded for this sample are 400,000 or so clones; 10% to 15% of them occurred a single time. The ten largest account for about 0.01% of the sample. General findings and caveats noted by the study authors: In all four CD4+ subsets, TCRB CDR3 length was moderately but significantly shorter in type 1 diabetes patients.

The specimen was naive CD4+ T cells from blood. The cell subset or site label for this specimen denotes: true naive CD4+ T cells. The receptors shown here come from a woman between 18 and 29 years old with type 1 diabetes.

This clone showed up just a few times. The chain joins TRBV30 to TRBJ2-7, with a weak D call TRBD2 (5 bases). The germline V gene encodes CDR1 GTSNPN and CDR2 SVGIG (reference sequence). CDR3 length: 13 residues. Trimming shortened V by 8 bases and J by 6 bases, and 20 bases separated the two germline ends. CDR3 in DNA: TGTGCCCGCGCCGGTAGCGAGTGGGGCGAGCAGTACTTC. Translating gives CARAGSEWGEQYF.

This clone showed up just a few times. The J gene is TRBJ2-7, the V gene TRBV5-1, with 7 bases that match TRBD2. Trimming removed 4 bases from V and 0 bases from J; junction bases left unmatched: 7. Germline CDR1 reads SGHRS; CDR2 reads YFSETQ. This CDR3 spans 15 amino acids. CDR3 in amino acids: CASSTGAGSSYEQYF. In DNA, the CDR3 is TGCGCCAGCAGCACAGGAGCGGGAAGCTCCTACGAGCAGTACTTC.

The chain couples TRBV11-3 to TRBJ2-7, with D maybe TRBD2 (5 bases). With 5 bases removed from V and 3 bases from J, the gap between germline ends came to 8 bases. There are 12 residues in the CDR3. The germline V gene encodes CDR1 SGHNT and CDR2 YENEEA. CDR3 residues: CASSRGDYEQYF. In DNA, the CDR3 is TGTGCCAGCAGCCGGGGTGACTACGAGCAGTACTTC.

Comment on this clone: In the same sample, other DNA sequences code for this CDR3. The genes are TRBV9 and TRBJ1-1, with unresolved D. V was shortened by 1 base and J by 1 base, with 5 bases between the two germline ends. The CDR3 contains 13 residues. The germline gives CDR1 SGDLS, CDR2 YYNGEE. The CDR3 loop reads CASSVSGNTEAFF. The DNA for the CDR3 is TGTGCCAGCAGCGTATCAGGGAACACTGAAGCTTTCTTT.

The rearrangement joins TRBV7-2 to TRBJ2-5, with 7 nucleotides matching TRBD2. Germline lookup yields CDR1 SGHTA and CDR2 FQGNSA. This CDR3 spans 13 amino acids. J lost 7 bases, V lost 1 base, and 3 bases had no gene match. Here the CDR3 reads CASSLDPSGTQYF. In DNA, the CDR3 is TGTGCCAGCAGCTTAGATCCTAGCGGGACCCAGTACTTC.

The V and J genes are TRBV9 and TRBJ1-5; a possible D gene is TRBD1 (6 bases). The CDR3 is 14 amino acids. Trimming left V 4 bases short and J 3 bases short, with 11 bases between. Per the germline V gene, CDR1 is SGDLS and CDR2 is YYNGEE. Written as DNA, the CDR3 is TGTGCCAGCAGCCCTCGACAGGACAATCAGCCCCAGCATTTT. Protein product: CASSPRQDNQPQHF.

This clone was observed a handful of times. The V and J genes are TRBV30 and TRBJ2-2; TRBD2 agrees at 9 bases. The V gene's germline CDR1 is GTSNPN and CDR2 SVGIG (reference sequence). V lost 2 bases and J lost 5; bases outside the gene matches: 9. This CDR3 region has 16 residues. For the CDR3, the DNA is TGTGCCTGGAGTAGGGGTAGCGGGAGAGGGACCGGGGAGCTGTTTTTT. This translates into CAWSRGSGRGTGELFF.

The chain recombines TRBV9 with TRBJ1-3; unclear D gene. Germline lookup yields CDR1 SGDLS and CDR2 YYNGEE. V shed 5 bases and J shed 0 bases, with 6 bases lying between them. The CDR3 covers 13 residues. The CDR3 loop reads CASRAVSGNTIYF. DNA of the CDR3: TGTGCCAGCAGGGCGGTCTCTGGAAACACCATATATTTT.

The V call is TRBV30, the J call TRBJ2-1; TRBD2 matches 16 bases. CDR3 length: 18 residues. Unmatched junction bases numbered 9, after V lost 3 bases and J lost 4 bases. CDR1 and CDR2 from the germline V gene are GTSNPN and SVGIG (reference sequence). The CDR3 DNA reads as TGTGCCTGGAGCCACGGGACTAGCGGGAGGGCCGGATACAATGAGCAGTTCTTC. Translating gives CAWSHGTSGRAGYNEQFF.

This clone was seen a handful of times. This sequence joins TRBV7-2 and TRBJ2-7; 8 bases fit TRBD2. Looked up from germline, CDR1 is SGHTA and CDR2 is FQGNSA. The CDR3 is 15 amino acids. With 1 base clipped from V and 3 bases from J, the junction kept 5 bases outside the gene matches. The CDR3 sequence: CASSLGGTRFYEQYF. The CDR3 DNA sequence: TGTGCCAGCAGCTTAGGCGGGACTAGGTTCTACGAGCAGTACTTC.

This clone appeared a few times. The chain recombines TRBV7-2 with TRBJ1-2; D is uncertain. V lost 4 bases and J 8 bases, leaving 14 bases between the germline ends. The CDR3 covers 13 residues. Germline CDR1 and CDR2: SGHTA and FQGNSA. The CDR3 coding sequence is TGTGCCAGCAGCTCCGGGGAGGCTAACGGCTACACCTTC. This codes for CASSSGEANGYTF.

The chain is built from TRBV6-6 and TRBJ2-7; 9 bases line up with TRBD1. V lost 10 bases and J lost 4; bases outside the gene matches: 8. This CDR3 contains 13 residues. Germline lookup yields CDR1 MNHNY and CDR2 SVGAGI (reference sequence). The CDR3 DNA follows: TGTGCCAAAAGGGACAGGGAGGCGTACGAGCAGTACTTC. Its translation: CAKRDREAYEQYF.

The rearrangement links TRBV7-9 to TRBJ2-1; the match to TRBD1 covers 10 bases. This CDR3 spans 14 amino acids. V shed 6 bases, J shed 14 bases, and the junction held 13 bases outside the gene matches. Germline V gene lookup returns CDR1 SEHNR and CDR2 FQNEAQ (reference sequence). The chain's CDR3 is CASSPGQGRVKEFF. The CDR3 nucleotides read TGTGCCAGCAGTCCGGGACAGGGGCGAGTGAAGGAGTTCTTC.

This clone appeared a few times. J is TRBJ2-1 and V is TRBV29-1; 9 bases match TRBD2. Germline values: CDR1 SQVTM, CDR2 ANQGSEA. The CDR3 length is 12 residues. Trimming took 7 bases from V and 6 from J; bases not matched to a gene: 4. In DNA form, the CDR3 reads TGCAGCGCCAGCGGGAGGTCCAATGAGCAGTTCTTC. It specifies CSASGRSNEQFF.

The chain combines TRBV11-2 with TRBJ1-1, with TRBD1 matching 7 bases. The junction had 3 bases not matched to a gene; V was cut back by 5 bases and J by 6 bases. Germline V lookup: CDR1 SGHAT, CDR2 FQNNGV. The CDR3 is 12 residues long. CDR3 protein: CASSARGPEAFF. CDR3 DNA sequence: TGTGCCAGCAGCGCAAGGGGGCCTGAAGCTTTCTTT. The full variable domain, in which reference TRBV11-2 and TRBJ1-1 provide the parts outside the CDR3, is EAGVAQSPRYKIIEKRQSVAFWCNPISGHATLYWYQQILGQGPKLLIQFQNNGVVDDSQLPKDRFSAERLKGVDSTLKIQPAKLEDSAVYLCASSARGPEAFFGQGTRLTVV.

This clone was observed a handful of times. The CDR3 region is CASSGGINTEAFF. The CDR3 coding sequence is TGTGCCAGCAGCGGGGGCATAAACACTGAAGCTTTCTTT. The chain couples TRBV9 to TRBJ1-1; a weak D match, TRBD1 (5 bases). V lost 3 bases, J lost 2 bases, and 8 bases lay in between. Germline CDR1 is SGDLS and CDR2 is YYNGEE. CDR3 length: 13 residues. Combining the CDR3 with reference TRBV9 and TRBJ1-1 gives the whole variable domain DSGVTQTPKHLITATGQRVTLRCSPRSGDLSVYWYQQSLDQGLQFLIQYYNGEERAKGNILERFSAQQFPDLHSELNLSSLELGDSALYFCASSGGINTEAFFGQGTRLTVV.

This clone was observed a handful of times. This chain uses TRBV11-2 with TRBJ1-1; weak D call: TRBD1 (6 bases). CDR3 length: 13 residues. Germline CDR1 reads SGHAT; CDR2 reads FQNNGV. The V end was cut by 1 base, the J end by 10 bases, with 13 bases between. The CDR3 here is CASSLGAGGAAFF. The DNA of the CDR3 is TGTGCCAGCAGCTTAGGGGCGGGGGGCGCAGCTTTCTTT.

The chain recombines TRBV10-3 with TRBJ1-1, with D possibly TRBD1 on 5 matching bases. Germline V CDR1 and CDR2: ENHRY, SYGVKD. V was cut by 6 bases and J by 0 bases, with 11 bases left in between. The CDR3 runs 14 residues. In DNA, the CDR3 is TGTGCCATCAGGACCGCGACAGTGAACACTGAAGCTTTCTTT. Amino acid sequence: CAIRTATVNTEAFF.

This clone has a handful of counts. This chain joins TRBV29-1 and TRBJ2-3, with TRBD1 matching 8 bases. Per the germline V gene, CDR1 is SQVTM and CDR2 is ANQGSEA. The V gene end was trimmed by 5 bases and the J gene end by 5 bases; junction bases not matched to a gene: 9. The CDR3 spans 14 residues. Here the CDR3 DNA reads TGCAGCGTTCTCACGGGACAGGTGATAGATACGCAGTATTTT. This sequence encodes CSVLTGQVIDTQYF.

The chain carries TRBV28 and TRBJ1-2, with D tentatively TRBD1 (6 bases). The CDR3 is 14 amino acids. V shed 5 bases and J shed 4 bases, with 14 bases lying between them. Germline CDR1 is MDHEN and CDR2 is SYDVKM. The CDR3 nucleotides are TGTGCCAGCAGTCTCCCAGGGGCGGCCTATGGCTACACCTTC. The encoded protein is CASSLPGAAYGYTF.

Only a few counts were recorded for this clone. V is TRBV2 and J is TRBJ2-7; tentative D call: TRBD2 (5 bases). V lost 6 bases and J 2 bases, leaving 11 bases between the germline ends. Germline assignment: CDR1 SNHLY and CDR2 FYNNEI. This CDR3 comprises 13 residues. CDR3 sequence reads: CASRRDGAYEQYF. CDR3 nucleotides: TGTGCCAGCAGGAGAGACGGGGCCTACGAGCAGTACTTC.

This chain connects TRBV29-1 to TRBJ2-7, with D possibly being TRBD1 (5 bases). Trimming left V 1 base short and J 0 bases short, with 10 bases between. Germline CDR1 is SQVTM and CDR2 is ANQGSEA. The CDR3 runs to 14 residues. The CDR3 region is CSVEVWGSSYEQYF. CDR3 DNA sequence: TGCAGCGTTGAAGTCTGGGGCAGCTCCTACGAGCAGTACTTC.

The chain carries TRBV5-1 and TRBJ2-5, with D possibly matching TRBD1 (8 bases). The V end lost 8 bases, the J end lost 5 bases, and 19 bases lay between the germline ends. The CDR3 runs to 14 residues. CDR1 is SGHRS and CDR2 is YFSETQ in the germline V gene. In DNA, the CDR3 is TGCGCCAGTTACAGGGGGGGAGGAAGCGAGACCCAGTACTTC. It is translated as CASYRGGGSETQYF. The whole variable domain, remainder taken from reference TRBV5-1 and TRBJ2-5, is KAGVTQTPRYLIKTRGQQVTLSCSPISGHRSVSWYQQTPGQGLQFLFEYFSETQRNKGNFPGRFSGRQFSNSRSEMNVSTLELGDSALYLCASYRGGGSETQYFGPGTRLLVL.

This sequence joins TRBV4-2 and TRBJ2-7; 11 nucleotides line up with TRBD2. The CDR3 spans 15 residues. With 0 bases clipped from V and 10 bases from J, the junction kept 8 bases outside the gene matches. Germline V CDR1 and CDR2: LGHNA, YNFKEQ. CDR3 sequence: CASSQEASGGRSQYF. The DNA for the CDR3 is TGTGCCAGCAGCCAAGAGGCTAGCGGGGGGAGGTCCCAGTACTTC.

This clone was seen only a few times. The rearrangement links TRBV4-3 to TRBJ2-3; 7 nucleotides match TRBD2. V gave up 0 bases and J gave up 2 bases; unmatched junction bases: 8. The CDR3 extends over 17 amino acids. Germline V CDR1 and CDR2: LGHNA, YSLEER. The CDR3 loop reads CASSQDLGLDSTDTQYF. Written as DNA, the CDR3 is TGCGCCAGCAGCCAAGATCTAGGACTAGATTCCACAGATACGCAGTATTTT.